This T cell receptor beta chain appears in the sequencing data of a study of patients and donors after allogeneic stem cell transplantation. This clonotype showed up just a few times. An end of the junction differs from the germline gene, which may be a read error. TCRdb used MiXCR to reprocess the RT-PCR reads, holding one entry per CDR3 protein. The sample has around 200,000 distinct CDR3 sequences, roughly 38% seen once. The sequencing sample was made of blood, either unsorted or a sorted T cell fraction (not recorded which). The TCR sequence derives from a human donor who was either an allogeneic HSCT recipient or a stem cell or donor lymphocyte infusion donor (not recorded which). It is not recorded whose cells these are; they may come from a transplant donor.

The CDR3 DNA is TGTGCCAGCAGCCAACTTCTACAGGGGGCTGACTACGGCTACACCTTC. Translated, it gives CASSQLLQGADYGYTF. This rearrangement joins TRBV3-1 to TRBJ1-2, with 9 bases fitting TRBD1. The CDR3 extends over 16 amino acids. Germline loops: CDR1 LGHDT, CDR2 YNNKEL (reference sequence).